This T cell receptor beta chain stems from a study of CD8 T cells in Susac syndrome. Random-hexamer reverse transcription was applied to about 0.45 to 1 ug RNA. Across 54 Vbeta and 13 Jbeta, TCR beta CDR3 was amplified with immunoSEQ multiplex PCR. One entry per CDR3 protein results from TCRdb running MiXCR on the immunoSEQ multiplex PCR reads. Of 230,000 or so distinct CDR3 sequences in the sample, about 95% were seen once. TCR beta was sequenced from blood CD8+ and CD4+ T cells. The ends were cut back, 8 bases at V and 7 bases at J, with 14 bases in the middle. The CDR3 has 13 residues. The germline gives CDR1 SNHLY, CDR2 FYNNEI.

V usage is TRBV2 and J usage is TRBJ1-4; D may be TRBD1 (5 bases). The sequence came from a human donor with multiple sclerosis. Material for sequencing was CD4+ T cells from PBMCs. The CDR3 DNA reads TGTGCCAGCGGTGGGCAGGGACTTGAAAAACTGTTTTTT. Translating gives CASGGQGLEKLFF.